Presented here are 20 T cell receptor beta chains from one specimen sequenced in a study of CD8+ T cells in alopecia areata. As the sequencing template, cDNA was produced by extracting RNA and reverse transcribing it. The repertoire was sequenced with immunoSEQ multiplex PCR; TCRdb's copy has only in-frame clones and lacks some. The sample lists about 190,000 clones, roughly three fifths occurring once. The treatment denotes: oral pan-JAK inhibitor, 5-10 mg twice daily. This material consisted of CD4+ T cells sorted from blood, taken at week 4, from a patient treated with tofacitinib. Every receptor here comes from a human donor with alopecia areata.

The V gene is TRBV7-2, the J gene TRBJ1-1, with D unresolved. The CDR3 length is 16 residues. Germline assignment: CDR1 SGHTA and CDR2 FQGNSA. Between the trimmed V and J ends, which lost 2 bases and 0 bases, there was a span of 13 bases. This CDR3 is CASSLYPPDLNTEAFF. CDR3 bases: TGTGCCAGCAGCTTATACCCCCCCGATTTGAACACTGAAGCTTTCTTT.

This sequence joins TRBV11-2 and TRBJ2-3, with TRBD2 identical over 8 bases. The V segment lost 1 base and the J segment 5 bases; nucleotides outside the gene matches: 8. This CDR3 contains 16 residues. The germline gives CDR1 SGHAT, CDR2 FQNNGV. CDR3 in amino acids: CASSLGAAGVRDTQYF. The CDR3 bases are TGTGCCAGCAGCTTAGGCGCAGCGGGAGTGAGAGATACGCAGTATTTT. Full variable domain (rest looked up from reference TRBV11-2 and TRBJ2-3): EAGVAQSPRYKIIEKRQSVAFWCNPISGHATLYWYQQILGQGPKLLIQFQNNGVVDDSQLPKDRFSAERLKGVDSTLKIQPAKLEDSAVYLCASSLGAAGVRDTQYFGPGTRLTVL.

The V gene is TRBV28, the J gene TRBJ2-7, with TRBD1 matching over 9 bases. The ends lost 6 bases at V and 3 bases at J; junction bases unmatched: 3. This CDR3 region has 13 residues. In germline, CDR1 is MDHEN, CDR2 SYDVKM. CDR3 in amino acids: CASRQTGGYEQYF. Written as DNA, the CDR3 is TGTGCCAGCAGGCAGACAGGGGGCTACGAGCAGTACTTC. Full variable domain (outside the CDR3, taken from reference TRBV28 and TRBJ2-7): DVKVTQSSRYLVKRTGEKVFLECVQDMDHENMFWYRQDPGLGLRLIYFSYDVKMKEKGDIPEGYSVSREKKERFSLILESASTNQTSMYLCASRQTGGYEQYFGPGTRLTVT.

The chain has TRBV23-1 and TRBJ1-4; 7 nucleotides align to TRBD1. TRBV23-1 is designated an ORF whose function remains uncertain. CDR3 size: 15 residues. V trimming: 5 bases; J trimming: 7 bases; junction bases outside the gene matches: 10. The CDR3 DNA follows: TGCGCCAGCAGTACACAAGAGGGGGCTCGTGAAAAACTGTTTTTT. Its translation: CASSTQEGAREKLFF.

The chain has TRBV30 and TRBJ1-2; D gene ambiguous. Looked up from germline, CDR1 is GTSNPN and CDR2 is SVGIG (reference sequence). This CDR3 contains 15 residues. Trimming took off 0 bases at V and 2 bases at J, with 13 bases between the two ends. The CDR3 coding sequence is TGTGCCTGGAGTGTACCAGGTGGCAGCAACTATGGCTACACCTTC. It translates to CAWSVPGGSNYGYTF.

J is TRBJ2-7 and V is TRBV30, with TRBD1 matching 9 bases. The germline CDR1 and CDR2 sequences are GTSNPN and SVGIG (reference sequence). V shed 3 bases and J 7 bases; nucleotides not matched to a gene: 10. The CDR3 has 14 amino acids. The chain's CDR3 is CAWRTGTGFLEQYF. In DNA form, the CDR3 reads TGTGCCTGGAGGACCGGGACAGGGTTTCTGGAGCAGTACTTC.

The rearrangement uses TRBV30 and TRBJ1-1; possible D gene TRBD1, 5 bases. Trimming removed 8 bases from V and 6 bases from J, with 16 bases in between. CDR1 is GTSNPN and CDR2 is SVGIG in the germline V gene (reference sequence). CDR3 length: 12 residues. Here the CDR3 DNA reads TGTGCCCTAGGGGAGGACGTGGCTGAAGCTTTCTTT. Amino acids: CALGEDVAEAFF.

Turning to this clone: The same CDR3 arises from other DNA sequences in this sample as well. The CDR3 protein is CASSESGGSYEQYF. DNA for the CDR3: TGTGCCAGCAGTGAATCGGGCGGCTCCTACGAGCAGTACTTC. The rearrangement links TRBV25-1 to TRBJ2-7; D remains unclear. CDR3 size: 14 residues. V lost 1 base to trimming and J lost 0 bases, with 7 bases between them. Per germline, CDR1 MGHDK and CDR2 SYGVNS.

The genes are TRBV29-1 and TRBJ2-7; possible D gene TRBD2, 6 bases. V lost 6 bases, J lost 4 bases, and 13 bases lay in between. Germline V gene lookup returns CDR1 SQVTM and CDR2 ANQGSEA. This CDR3 contains 12 residues. In DNA, the CDR3 is TGCAGCGTGGGAGGCGGTCGATACGAGCAGTACTTC. This encodes CSVGGGRYEQYF.

The chain carries TRBV15 and TRBJ2-2; TRBD2 is a possible D gene (5 bases). The CDR3 is 14 amino acids. CDR1 and CDR2 (germline): LNHNV, YYDKDF (reference sequence). The V gene lost 5 bases and the J gene lost 6 bases, with 13 bases spanning the gap. CDR3 loop: CATSRPIGAGELFF. Here the CDR3 DNA reads TGTGCCACCAGCCGACCCATCGGGGCCGGGGAGCTGTTTTTT.

This clone was found a few times. The V call is TRBV11-2, the J call TRBJ2-1; TRBD2 aligns across 7 bases. The ends lost 4 bases at V and 11 bases at J; junction bases unmatched: 8. CDR1 and CDR2 from the germline V gene are SGHAT and FQNNGV. The CDR3 loop spans 13 amino acids. The CDR3: CASSWTTSAQQFF. The CDR3 DNA is TGTGCCAGCAGCTGGACAACTAGCGCCCAGCAGTTCTTC.

This chain connects TRBV5-1 to TRBJ2-7, with 12 bases identical to TRBD2. Germline V gives CDR1 SGHRS, CDR2 YFSETQ. The V and J ends lost 4 bases and 3 bases, in that order; junction bases with no gene match: 2. There are 14 residues in the CDR3. The CDR3 reads CASSMTSGSYEQYF. CDR3 DNA sequence: TGCGCCAGCAGCATGACTAGCGGGAGCTACGAGCAGTACTTC.

The chain has TRBV19 and TRBJ1-4, with 8 nucleotides matching TRBD1. Germline V gene sequence: CDR1 LNHDA, CDR2 SQIVND (reference sequence). This CDR3 has 15 amino acids. The J segment lost 4 bases and the V segment lost 6 bases, leaving 7 bases of the junction unmatched. The CDR3 reads CASSLRGRGNEKLFF. Here the CDR3 DNA reads TGTGCCAGTAGCCTCAGGGGGCGCGGTAATGAAAAACTGTTTTTT.

V gene TRBV5-1 combines with J gene TRBJ2-2, with 7 bases fitting TRBD1. From germline, CDR1 is SGHRS and CDR2 YFSETQ. The CDR3 extends over 15 amino acids. J was trimmed by 4 bases and V by 1 base; bases with no gene match: 4. CDR3 coding DNA: TGCGCCAGCAGCTTGCCGACAGGGCCCACCGGGGAGCTGTTTTTT. Amino acids: CASSLPTGPTGELFF.

The chain employs TRBV30 and TRBJ2-7; D may match TRBD1 or TRBD2 (5 bases each). The CDR3 consists of 13 residues. Germline assignment: CDR1 GTSNPN and CDR2 SVGIG (reference sequence). Trimming took off 1 base at V and 3 bases at J, with 10 bases between the two ends. The chain's CDR3 is CAWSASRGYEQYF. CDR3 nucleotides: TGTGCCTGGAGTGCCTCGAGGGGCTACGAGCAGTACTTC. Drawing the rest from reference TRBV30 and TRBJ2-7, the complete variable domain is SQTIHQWPATLVQPVGSPLSLECTVEGTSNPNLYWYRQAAGRGLQLLFYSVGIGQISSEVPQNLSASRPQDRQFILSSKKLLLSDSGFYLCAWSASRGYEQYFGPGTRLTVT.

As concerns this clone: This sample includes further DNA sequences coding for the same CDR3. The chain uses TRBV18 and TRBJ2-7, with 7 bases aligning to TRBD2. The CDR3 is made up of 13 amino acids. The J segment lost 3 bases and the V segment lost 2 bases, leaving 1 base of the junction unmatched. Germline lookup yields CDR1 KGHSH and CDR2 LQKENI. CDR3 DNA sequence: TGTGCCAGCTCACCAGGGACTAACTACGAGCAGTACTTC. Amino acid sequence: CASSPGTNYEQYF. The variable domain in full, with the rest retrieved from reference TRBV18 and TRBJ2-7, is NAGVMQNPRHLVRRRGQEARLRCSPMKGHSHVYWYRQLPEEGLKFMVYLQKENIIDESGMPKERFSAEFPKEGPSILRIQQVVRGDSAAYFCASSPGTNYEQYFGPGTRLTVT.

The chain has TRBV6-6 and TRBJ1-2; D is perhaps TRBD1 (5 bases). The V gene's germline CDR1 is MNHNY and CDR2 SVGAGI (reference sequence). The CDR3 spans 14 residues. Trimming left V 10 bases short and J 2 bases short, with 17 bases between. The DNA of the CDR3 is TGTGCCACACACCGGGGGGGAAGCAACTATGGCTACACCTTC. Its protein product is CATHRGGSNYGYTF.

The CDR3, as DNA: TGTGCCTGGAGTGCCGGGAGGGTCTACGAGCAGTACTTC. Translation: CAWSAGRVYEQYF. This chain links TRBV30 with TRBJ2-7; 8 bases are a match to TRBD2. The germline V gene encodes CDR1 GTSNPN and CDR2 SVGIG (reference sequence). The trim removed 1 base at V and 3 bases at J, leaving 2 bases unmatched. The CDR3 runs to 13 residues.

The chain has TRBV18 and TRBJ1-1; the D is unclear. Per the germline V gene, CDR1 is KGHSH and CDR2 is LQKENI. The CDR3 has 14 amino acids. Trimming removed 3 bases at V and 1 base at J, with 9 bases between. The CDR3 region is CASSPEKGNTEAFF. DNA for the CDR3: TGTGCCAGCTCACCGGAGAAGGGGAACACTGAAGCTTTCTTT.

The V call is TRBV29-1, the J call TRBJ2-2; TRBD2 matches 11 bases. V lost 5 bases, J lost 6 bases, and 14 bases stayed unmatched. CDR1 and CDR2 (germline): SQVTM, ANQGSEA. The CDR3 extends over 17 amino acids. The CDR3 is CSVFIDLAGGTSGELFF. The CDR3 coding sequence is TGCAGCGTTTTCATAGATCTAGCGGGAGGAACATCCGGGGAGCTGTTTTTT.